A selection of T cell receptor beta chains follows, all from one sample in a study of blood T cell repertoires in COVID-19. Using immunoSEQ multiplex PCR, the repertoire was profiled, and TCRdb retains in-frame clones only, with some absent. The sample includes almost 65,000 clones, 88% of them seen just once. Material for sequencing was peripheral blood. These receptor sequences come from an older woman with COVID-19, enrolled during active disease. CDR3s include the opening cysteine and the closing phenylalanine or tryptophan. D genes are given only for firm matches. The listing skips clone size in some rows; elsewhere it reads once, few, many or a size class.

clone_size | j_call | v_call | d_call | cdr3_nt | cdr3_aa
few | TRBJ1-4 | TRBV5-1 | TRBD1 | TGCGCCAGCAGCAGGGACAGGGGAGAAAAACTGTTTTTT | CASSRDRGEKLFF
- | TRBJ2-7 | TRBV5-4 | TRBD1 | TGTGCCAGCAGCGCATCAGGGGGCAAGGACGAGCAGTACTTC | CASSASGGKDEQYF
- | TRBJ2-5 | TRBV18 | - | TGTGCCAGCTCACCCTACCAGGGCCAAGAGACCCAGTACTTC | CASSPYQGQETQYF
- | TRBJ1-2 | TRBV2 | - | TGTGCCAGCAGAGCGCGCGACGCCTATGGCTACACCTTC | CASRARDAYGYTF
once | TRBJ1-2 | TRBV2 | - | TGTGCCAGCAGTGTAGGAGGGCTTTACTATGGCTACACCTTC | CASSVGGLYYGYTF
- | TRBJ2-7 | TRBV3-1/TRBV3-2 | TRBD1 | TGTGCCAGCAGCCGGCGGACAGGGCTCCTGGGTGAGCAGTACTTC | CASSRRTGLLGEQYF
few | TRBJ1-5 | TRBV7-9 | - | TGTGCCAGCAGCTTTGCTGGGGGGGGCTTTTATCAGCCCCAGCATTTT | CASSFAGGGFYQPQHF
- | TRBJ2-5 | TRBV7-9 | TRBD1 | TGTGCCAGCAGCTTAACAGGGGGCGAGACCCAGTACTTC | CASSLTGGETQYF
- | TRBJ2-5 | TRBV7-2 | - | TGTGCCAGCAGCTTAGCTCTCGGTTCCGGGAGCGAGACCCAGTACTTC | CASSLALGSGSETQYF
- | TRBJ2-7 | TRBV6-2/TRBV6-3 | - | TGTGCCAGCAGCCCGACTCCCTATCAGACGGAGAAAACCTACGAGCAGTACTTC | CASSPTPYQTEKTYEQYF
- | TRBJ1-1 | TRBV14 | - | TGTGCCAGCAGCCAAGATTTGACAGAAGCTTTCTTT | CASSQDLTEAFF
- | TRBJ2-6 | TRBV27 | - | TGTGCCACCGTCTCTGGGGCCAACGTCCTGACTTTC | CATVSGANVLTF
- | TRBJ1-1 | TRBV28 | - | TGTGCCAGCAGTTATCAGGGAGGGGAGTACGTGAACACTGAAGCTTTCTTT | CASSYQGGEYVNTEAFF
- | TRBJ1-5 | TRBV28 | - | TGTGCCAGCAGTTTCCCAGGGTTAAGACAGCCCCAGCATTTT | CASSFPGLRQPQHF
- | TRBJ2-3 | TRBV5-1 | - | TGCGCCAGCAGCTTGACGGGACAAACAGATACGCAGTATTTT | CASSLTGQTDTQYF
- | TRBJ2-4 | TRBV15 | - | TGTGCCCACCGGGCCCAGACGGGAGAGGCCAAAAACATTCAGTACTTC | CAHRAQTGEAKNIQYF
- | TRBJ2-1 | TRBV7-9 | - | TGTGCCAGCAGCTTAGTTAACAATGAGCAGTTCTTC | CASSLVNNEQFF
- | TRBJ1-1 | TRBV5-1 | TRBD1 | TGCGCCAGCAGCAGGACAGGGGGTGGTGAAGCTTTCTTT | CASSRTGGGEAFF
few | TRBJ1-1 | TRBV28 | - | TGTGCCAGCAGCCTCGAGGGAGGTGAAGCTTTCTTT | CASSLEGGEAFF
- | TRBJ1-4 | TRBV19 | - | TGTGCCAGTATGGCGGTTGCAACTAATGAAAAACTGTTTTTT | CASMAVATNEKLFF
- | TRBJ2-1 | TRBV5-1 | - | TGCGCCAGCAGCCCCGGGGAGGGGGGGCTCACGCTAAAGCAGTTCTTC | CASSPGEGGLTLKQFF
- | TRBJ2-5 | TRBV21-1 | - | TGTGCCAGCAGCAAAGAGGGACAAGAGTACTTC | CASSKEGQEYF
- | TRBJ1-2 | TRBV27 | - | TGTGCCAGCGCCCCTTCCGGGGGTATGATCGGCTACACCTTC | CASAPSGGMIGYTF
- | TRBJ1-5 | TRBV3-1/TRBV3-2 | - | TGTGCCAGCAGCCAAATGGCAGACAATCAGCCCCAGCATTTT | CASSQMADNQPQHF
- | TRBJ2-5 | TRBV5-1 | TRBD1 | TGCGCCAGCAGCTTGGCCGGGGCAGGGGGCGGTGAGACCCAGTACTTC | CASSLAGAGGGETQYF
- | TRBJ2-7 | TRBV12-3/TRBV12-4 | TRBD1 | TGTGCCAGCAGCCGGGGACAGGCTTACGAGCAGTACTTC | CASSRGQAYEQYF
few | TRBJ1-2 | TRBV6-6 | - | TGTGCCAGCAGTTTACAGGGCTCTGGCTACACCTTC | CASSLQGSGYTF
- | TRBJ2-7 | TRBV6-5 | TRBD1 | TGTGCCAGCAGTACCGGGACAGGGTCCTACGAGCAGTACTTC | CASSTGTGSYEQYF
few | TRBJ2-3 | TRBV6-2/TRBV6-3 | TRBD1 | TGTGCCAGCAGTTACTCTCATGGGACAGGGGGCATTGCAGATACGCAGTATTTT | CASSYSHGTGGIADTQYF